The clone carrying this T cell receptor beta chain has only one observation. This record belongs to a study of shared clonotypes between healthy human individuals. Generated by immunoSEQ multiplex PCR, the TCRdb table keeps only in-frame clones and is missing some. The sample records 2 million to 2.5 million clones, 85% to 95% being singletons. This CDR3 has 16 residues. Trimming cost V 6 bases and J 7 bases, with 24 bases left between them. CDR1 is MNHEY, CDR2 SMNVEV, per germline (reference sequence). The V call is TRBV27, the J call TRBJ1-2, with D perhaps TRBD1 (5 bases). The sequence came from a young man in good health. Some clones in this sample may be carry-over from other donors' samples. Sequencing was carried out using naive CD4+ T cells from PBMCs. Specified subset: CD45RA+ positively selected. The CDR3 reads CASSYDQGTFYRGYTF. The CDR3 DNA sequence: TGTGCCAGCAGCTACGACCAGGGAACATTCTATCGTGGCTACACCTTC.